The clone carrying this T cell receptor beta chain was recorded many times. The antigen remains undetermined. After removal of 5 bases from V and 4 bases from J, the junction contained 12 bases not matched to a gene. Germline CDR1 reads SGHTA; CDR2 reads FQGNSA. This CDR3 spans 16 amino acids. This sample is drawn from a study of T cell repertoires in cytomegalovirus infection. About the research overall: Evidence of both CMV infection and a matching HLA type came from public TCR beta signatures. Study-level points and caveats: HLA-C-restricted CMV clonotypes gave the most frequent clonotype in two of eight donors. Identification of carriers of CMV plus the relevant HLA was achieved through cumulative public TCR beta family frequency.

TCRdb re-called the reads through MiXCR, storing one row per CDR3 protein. The table lists 200,000 to 300,000 distinct CDR3 sequences, roughly an eighth of them singletons. The receptor was isolated from a human donor in good health (CMV status not recorded). Some clones in this sample may be carry-over from other donors' samples. Specimen: PBMCs. The rearrangement uses TRBV7-2 and TRBJ2-7, with 9 bases lining up with TRBD1. CDR3: CASSPSSLQGAYEQYF. The CDR3 DNA is TGTGCCAGCAGCCCGTCTTCCTTACAGGGGGCGTACGAGCAGTACTTC.